This note documents a single T cell receptor (beta chain) sequence. The antigen remains unidentified. In the authors' methods: In the immunoSEQ data, sequences were junction-only and lacked quality scores, so filtering differed. Method: immunoSEQ multiplex PCR; TCRdb's copy keeps in-frame clones and lacks some. The V and J calls and clone size are taken from that table; D and trimming were inferred from the DNA. The table has fewer than 650,000 clones, about three quarters seen once. These data belong to a study of shared clonotypes between healthy human individuals. Study-level background: The donor pool was made up of a couple of women and three men aged 18 to 49. General study points: Only blood samples were collected, and tissue repertoires likely differ.

This CDR3 is built from 12 residues. Trimming left V 3 bases short and J 8 bases short, with 8 bases between. The V gene's germline CDR1 is ENHRY and CDR2 SYGVKD. Donation came from healthy HIV-negative adults that had no recent acute infections or vaccinations. The clonotype comes from a woman between 35 and 50 years old in good health. Some clones in this sample may be carry-over from other donors' samples. The sample taken for sequencing was PBMCs. The chain joins TRBV10-3 to TRBJ2-1; unclear D gene. The CDR3 sequence: CAISDHRDEQFF. The CDR3, as DNA: TGTGCCATCAGTGATCATAGGGATGAGCAGTTCTTC.